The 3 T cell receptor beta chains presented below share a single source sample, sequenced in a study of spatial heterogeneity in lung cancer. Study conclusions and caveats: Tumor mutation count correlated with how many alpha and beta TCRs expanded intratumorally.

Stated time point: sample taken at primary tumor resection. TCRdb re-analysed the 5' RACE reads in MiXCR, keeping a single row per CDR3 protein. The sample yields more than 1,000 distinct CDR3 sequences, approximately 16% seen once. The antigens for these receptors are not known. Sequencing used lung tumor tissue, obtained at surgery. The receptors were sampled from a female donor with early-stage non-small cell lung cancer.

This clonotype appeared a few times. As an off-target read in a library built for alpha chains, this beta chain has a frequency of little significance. The CDR3 here is CSGRLYNEQFF. CDR3 nucleotides: TGCAGCGGCAGGCTCTACAATGAGCAGTTCTTC. This sequence joins TRBV29-1 and TRBJ2-1; D unresolved. The CDR3 is 11 residues long. Germline assignment: CDR1 SQVTM and CDR2 ANQGSEA. The ends were cut back, 7 bases at V and 3 bases at J, with 7 bases in the middle.

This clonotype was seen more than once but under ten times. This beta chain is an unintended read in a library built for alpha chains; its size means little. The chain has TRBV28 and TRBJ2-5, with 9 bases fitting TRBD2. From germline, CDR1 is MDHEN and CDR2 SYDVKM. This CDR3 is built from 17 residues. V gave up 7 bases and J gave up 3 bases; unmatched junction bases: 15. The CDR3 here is CASNTRASGAIKETQYF. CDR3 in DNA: TGTGCCAGCAACACTAGGGCTAGCGGGGCAATTAAAGAGACCCAGTACTTC. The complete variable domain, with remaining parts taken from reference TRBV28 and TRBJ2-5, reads DVKVTQSSRYLVKRTGEKVFLECVQDMDHENMFWYRQDPGLGLRLIYFSYDVKMKEKGDIPEGYSVSREKKERFSLILESASTNQTSMYLCASNTRASGAIKETQYFGPGTRLLVL.

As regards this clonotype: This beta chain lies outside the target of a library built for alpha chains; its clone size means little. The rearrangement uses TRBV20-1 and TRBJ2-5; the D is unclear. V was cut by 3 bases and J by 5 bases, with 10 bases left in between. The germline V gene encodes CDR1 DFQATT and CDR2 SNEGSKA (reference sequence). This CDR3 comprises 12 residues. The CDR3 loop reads CSASRTLETQYF. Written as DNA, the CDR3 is TGCAGTGCTAGCCGGACGTTGGAGACCCAGTACTTC.